One T cell receptor (beta chain) is described in this entry. The V end was cut by 2 bases, the J end by 0 bases, with 11 bases between. CDR3 size: 16 residues. CDR1 is ENHRY and CDR2 is SYGVKD in the germline V gene. This record belongs to a study of T cell clonotyping in hematopoietic cell transplantation. Repertoires were generated with immunoSEQ multiplex PCR, while TCRdb's copy carries only in-frame clones and drops some. This table holds 45,000 to 60,000 clones, 80% to 90% found once. Time point of the sample: recipient sample about 28 days before transplant, after cytoreduction. This chain links TRBV10-3 with TRBJ2-1; no clear D. The material sequenced was peripheral blood mononuclear cells, taken before stem cell transplant. The source is a man aged 60-69 years with biphenotypic leukemia. Some clones in this sample may be carry-over from other donors' samples. The CDR3 DNA sequence: TGTGCCATCAGTGAGAGAGCCTCGAGCTCCTACAATGAGCAGTTCTTC. It is translated as CAISERASSSYNEQFF.